This T cell receptor beta chain emerged from a study of blood T cell repertoires in COVID-19. On the study more broadly: From the United States, Italy and Spain came samples of acute and convalescent COVID-19. T cells, B-cell-depleted T cells, or PBMCs supplied cDNA or gDNA.

Original handling: From reference gene primer amplification, estimates of nucleated cell counts were derived. This table comes from immunoSEQ multiplex PCR, and its TCRdb copy is limited to in-frame clones, with some not included. V and J calls and clone size are those listed in that table; D and trimming were worked out from the DNA. The sample shows tens of thousands of clones, 70% to 80% of them seen only once. J lost 8 bases, V lost 6 bases, and 7 bases had no gene match. CDR1 and CDR2 from the germline V gene are SGHRS and YFSETQ. The CDR3 totals 14 residues. The sample comprised peripheral blood. The TCR originated in a man in his 70s with active or convalescent COVID-19. V usage is TRBV5-1 and J usage is TRBJ2-2, with TRBD2 matching over 10 bases. CDR3 residues: CASTLSGGQGELFF. In DNA, the CDR3 is TGCGCCAGCACCCTTAGCGGGGGGCAGGGGGAGCTGTTTTTT.